This T cell receptor beta chain emerged from a study of T cell responses to AZD1222 COVID-19 vaccine. TCRdb's copy holds only in-frame clones and misses some; the assay was immunoSEQ multiplex PCR. The sample has some 190,000 clones, 80% to 95% seen once. Trimming took off 3 bases at V and 3 bases at J, with 9 bases between the two ends. This CDR3 has 14 residues. CDR1 and CDR2 from the germline V gene are SGHDT and YYEEEE. The chain has TRBV5-6 and TRBJ2-2; TRBD1 might be the D (5 bases). This material consisted of peripheral blood, taken 28 days after the second AZD1222 dose. This sequence was found in an adult who received the AZD1222 COVID-19 vaccine. The CDR3 DNA sequence: TGTGCCAGCAGCTGGGGCAGGGACACCGGGGAGCTGTTTTTT. Residues: CASSWGRDTGELFF.